The source of this TCR beta chain is a study of shared clonotypes between healthy human individuals. The CDR3 is 13 residues long. CDR1 SEHNR and CDR2 FQNEAQ come from the germline V gene (reference sequence). V was shortened by 11 bases and J by 2 bases, with 15 bases between the two germline ends. This table comes from immunoSEQ multiplex PCR, and its TCRdb copy is limited to in-frame clones, with some not included. The sample carries just over 2,000,000 clones, 85% to 95% recorded once. Naivety among CD8 cells was defined by CD45RO negativity and positive CCR7 selection, thereby excluding terminally differentiated effector memory CD45RA+ cells.

The chain is built from TRBV7-9 and TRBJ2-5, with D uncertain. Sequenced sample: naive CD8+ T cells sorted from blood. The TCR originated in a man aged 18-30 years in good health. The CDR3 coding sequence is TGTGCCGTCGATCGGCTATTTCAAGAGACCCAGTACTTC. It is translated as CAVDRLFQETQYF.